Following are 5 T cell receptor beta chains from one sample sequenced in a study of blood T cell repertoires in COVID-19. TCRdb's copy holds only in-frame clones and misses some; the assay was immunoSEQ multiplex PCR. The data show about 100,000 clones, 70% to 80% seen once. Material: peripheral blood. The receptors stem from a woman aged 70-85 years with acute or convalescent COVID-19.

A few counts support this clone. CDR3 coding DNA: TGTGCTAGTGGTTCTAATACCCGGGGCTCCTACGAGCAGTACTTC. Translation: CASGSNTRGSYEQYF. The chain links TRBV12-5 to TRBJ2-7, with D possibly being TRBD2 (5 bases). There are 15 residues in the CDR3. The V gene's germline CDR1 is LGHNT and CDR2 FRNRAP. With 4 bases removed from V and 0 bases from J, the gap between germline ends came to 13 bases.

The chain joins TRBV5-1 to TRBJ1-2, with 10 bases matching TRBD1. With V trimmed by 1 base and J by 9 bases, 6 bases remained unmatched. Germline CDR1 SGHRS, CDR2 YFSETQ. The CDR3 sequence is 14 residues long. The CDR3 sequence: CASSLKGTGASYTF. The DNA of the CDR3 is TGCGCCAGCAGCTTGAAGGGGACAGGGGCAAGCTACACCTTC.

CDR3 loop: CASSYSGQGFGELFF. CDR3 sequence (DNA): TGTGCCAGCAGTTACTCAGGACAGGGGTTCGGGGAGCTGTTTTTT. The chain couples TRBV6-5 to TRBJ2-2, with TRBD1 matching over 9 bases. V lost 0 bases, J lost 7 bases, and 3 bases stayed unmatched. The CDR3 extends over 15 amino acids. Germline V CDR1 and CDR2: MNHEY, SVGAGI.

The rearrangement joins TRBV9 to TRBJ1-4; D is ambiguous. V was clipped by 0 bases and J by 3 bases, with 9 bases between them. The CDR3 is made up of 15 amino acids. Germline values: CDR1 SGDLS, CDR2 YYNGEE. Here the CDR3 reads CASSVGPEANEKLFF. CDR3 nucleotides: TGTGCCAGCAGCGTAGGGCCAGAGGCTAATGAAAAACTGTTTTTT.

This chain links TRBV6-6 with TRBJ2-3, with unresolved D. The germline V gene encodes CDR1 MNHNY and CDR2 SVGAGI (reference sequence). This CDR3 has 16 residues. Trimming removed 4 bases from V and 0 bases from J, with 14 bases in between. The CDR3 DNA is TGTGCCAGCAGTTCCGCGCTTGATTCTAGCACAGATACGCAGTATTTT. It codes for CASSSALDSSTDTQYF.